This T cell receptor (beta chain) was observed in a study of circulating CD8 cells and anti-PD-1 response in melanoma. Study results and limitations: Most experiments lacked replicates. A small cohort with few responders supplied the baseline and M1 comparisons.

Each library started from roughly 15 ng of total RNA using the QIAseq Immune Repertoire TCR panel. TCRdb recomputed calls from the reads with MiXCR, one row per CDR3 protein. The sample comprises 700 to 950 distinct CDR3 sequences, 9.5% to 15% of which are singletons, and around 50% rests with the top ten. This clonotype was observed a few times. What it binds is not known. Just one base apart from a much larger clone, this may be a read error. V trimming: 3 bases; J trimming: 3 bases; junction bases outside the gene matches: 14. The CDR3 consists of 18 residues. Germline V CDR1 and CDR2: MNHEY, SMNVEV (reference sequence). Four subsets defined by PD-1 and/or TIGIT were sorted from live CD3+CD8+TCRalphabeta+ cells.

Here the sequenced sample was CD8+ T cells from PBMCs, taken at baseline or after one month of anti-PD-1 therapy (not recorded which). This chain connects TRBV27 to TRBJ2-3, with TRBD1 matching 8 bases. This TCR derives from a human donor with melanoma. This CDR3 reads CASSFLPRDRPMTDTQYF. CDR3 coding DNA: TGTGCCAGCAGTTTTTTACCTAGGGACAGGCCAATGACAGATACGCAGTATTTT.